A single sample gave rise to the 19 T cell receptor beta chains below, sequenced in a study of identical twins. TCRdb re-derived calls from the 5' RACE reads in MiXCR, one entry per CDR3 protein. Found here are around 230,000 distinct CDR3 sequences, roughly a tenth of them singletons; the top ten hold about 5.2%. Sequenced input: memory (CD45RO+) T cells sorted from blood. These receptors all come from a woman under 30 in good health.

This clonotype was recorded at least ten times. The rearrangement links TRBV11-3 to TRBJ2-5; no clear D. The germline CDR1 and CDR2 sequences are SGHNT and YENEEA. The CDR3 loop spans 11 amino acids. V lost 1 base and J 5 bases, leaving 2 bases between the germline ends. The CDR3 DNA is TGTGCCAGCAGCTTAGTCGAGACCCAGTACTTC. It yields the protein CASSLVETQYF.

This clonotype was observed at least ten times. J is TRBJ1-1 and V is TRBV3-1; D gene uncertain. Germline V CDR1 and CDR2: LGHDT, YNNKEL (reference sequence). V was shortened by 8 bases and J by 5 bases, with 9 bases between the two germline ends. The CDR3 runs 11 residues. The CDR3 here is CASAGRTEAFF. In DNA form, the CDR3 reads TGTGCCAGCGCCGGGAGAACTGAAGCTTTCTTT.

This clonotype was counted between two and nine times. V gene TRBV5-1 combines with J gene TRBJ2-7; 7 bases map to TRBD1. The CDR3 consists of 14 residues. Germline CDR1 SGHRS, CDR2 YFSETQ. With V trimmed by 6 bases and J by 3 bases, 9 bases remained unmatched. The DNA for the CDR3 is TGCGCCAGCAAACAGACAGGGAGCTTCTACGAGCAGTACTTC. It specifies CASKQTGSFYEQYF.

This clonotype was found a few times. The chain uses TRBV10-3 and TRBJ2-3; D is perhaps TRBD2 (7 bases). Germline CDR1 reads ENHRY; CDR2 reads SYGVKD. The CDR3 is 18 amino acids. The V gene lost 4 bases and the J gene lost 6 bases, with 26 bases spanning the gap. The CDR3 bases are TGTGCCATCAGTGCCACCGAATCAGCGGGACAACCCGGGGATACGCAGTATTTT. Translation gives CAISATESAGQPGDTQYF.

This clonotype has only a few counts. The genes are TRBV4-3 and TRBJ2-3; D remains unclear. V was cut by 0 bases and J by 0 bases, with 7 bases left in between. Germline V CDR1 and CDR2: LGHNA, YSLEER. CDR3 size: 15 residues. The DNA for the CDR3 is TGCGCCAGCAGCCAAGATCCCAGGAGCACAGATACGCAGTATTTT. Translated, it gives CASSQDPRSTDTQYF.

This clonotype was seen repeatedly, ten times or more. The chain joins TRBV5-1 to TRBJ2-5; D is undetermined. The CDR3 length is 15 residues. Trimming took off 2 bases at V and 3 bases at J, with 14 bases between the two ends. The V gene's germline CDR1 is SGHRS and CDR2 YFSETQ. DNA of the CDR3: TGCGCCAGCAGCTTCGGGCCATCGTTTGAAGAGACCCAGTACTTC. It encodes CASSFGPSFEETQYF.

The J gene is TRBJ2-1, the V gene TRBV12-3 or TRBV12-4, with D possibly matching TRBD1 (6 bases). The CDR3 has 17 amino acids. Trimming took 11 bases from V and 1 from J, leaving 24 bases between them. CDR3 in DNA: TGTGCCTTCTCAACCCCAGGGACATATGCTTCCTACAATGAGCAGTTCTTC. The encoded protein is CAFSTPGTYASYNEQFF.

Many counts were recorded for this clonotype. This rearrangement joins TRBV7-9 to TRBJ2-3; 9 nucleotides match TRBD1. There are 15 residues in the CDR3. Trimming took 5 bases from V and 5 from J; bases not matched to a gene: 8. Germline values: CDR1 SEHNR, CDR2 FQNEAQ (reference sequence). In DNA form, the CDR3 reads TGTGCCAGCAGCACCGACAGGGGGGAAGGAGATACGCAGTATTTT. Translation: CASSTDRGEGDTQYF.

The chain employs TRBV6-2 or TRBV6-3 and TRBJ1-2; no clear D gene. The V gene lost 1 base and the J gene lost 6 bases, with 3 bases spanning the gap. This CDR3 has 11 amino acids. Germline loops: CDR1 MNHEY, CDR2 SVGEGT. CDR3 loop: CASSYWDGYTF. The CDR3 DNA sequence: TGTGCCAGCAGTTACTGGGATGGCTACACCTTC.

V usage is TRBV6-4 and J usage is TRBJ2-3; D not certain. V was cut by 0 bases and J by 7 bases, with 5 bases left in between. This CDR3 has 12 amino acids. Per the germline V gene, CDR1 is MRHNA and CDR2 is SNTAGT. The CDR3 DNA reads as TGTGCCAGCAGTGACTCGATGAATACGCAGTATTTT. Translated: CASSDSMNTQYF.

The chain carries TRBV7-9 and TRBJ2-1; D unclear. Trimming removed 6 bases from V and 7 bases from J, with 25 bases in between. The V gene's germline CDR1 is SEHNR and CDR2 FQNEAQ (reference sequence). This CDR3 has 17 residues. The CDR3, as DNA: TGTGCCAGCAGTCTACCCCCCTCATCCCCATTTACAAATGAGCAGTTCTTC. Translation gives CASSLPPSSPFTNEQFF.

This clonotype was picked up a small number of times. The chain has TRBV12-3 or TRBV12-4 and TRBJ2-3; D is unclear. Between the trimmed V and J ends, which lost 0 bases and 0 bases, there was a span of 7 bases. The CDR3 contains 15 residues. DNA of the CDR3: TGTGCCAGCAGTTTAGCAACAACTAGCACAGATACGCAGTATTTT. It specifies CASSLATTSTDTQYF.

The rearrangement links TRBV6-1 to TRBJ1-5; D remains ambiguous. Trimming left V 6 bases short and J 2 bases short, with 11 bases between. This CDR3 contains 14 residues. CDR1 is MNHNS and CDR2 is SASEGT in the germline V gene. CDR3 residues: CASRDIEGNQPQHF. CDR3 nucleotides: TGTGCCAGCAGGGATATTGAGGGCAATCAGCCCCAGCATTTT.

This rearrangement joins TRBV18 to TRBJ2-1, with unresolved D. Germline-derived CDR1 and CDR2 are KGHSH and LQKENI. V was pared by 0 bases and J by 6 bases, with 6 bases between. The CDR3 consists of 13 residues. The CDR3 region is CASSPPAGNEQFF. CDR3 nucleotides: TGTGCCAGCTCACCACCGGCTGGCAATGAGCAGTTCTTC.

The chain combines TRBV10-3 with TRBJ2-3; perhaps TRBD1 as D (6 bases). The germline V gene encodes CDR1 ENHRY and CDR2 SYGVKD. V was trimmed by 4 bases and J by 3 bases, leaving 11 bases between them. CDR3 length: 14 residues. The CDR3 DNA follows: TGTGCCATCAGTGGGACAGTCGAAACAGATACGCAGTATTTT. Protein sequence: CAISGTVETDTQYF.

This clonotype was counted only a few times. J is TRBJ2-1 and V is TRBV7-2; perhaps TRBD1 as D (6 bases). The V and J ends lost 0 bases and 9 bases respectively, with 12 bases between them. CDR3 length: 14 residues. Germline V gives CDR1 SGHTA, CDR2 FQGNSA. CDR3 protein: CASSLAGAQSEQFF. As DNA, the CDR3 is TGTGCCAGCAGCTTAGCGGGGGCCCAGAGTGAGCAGTTCTTC.

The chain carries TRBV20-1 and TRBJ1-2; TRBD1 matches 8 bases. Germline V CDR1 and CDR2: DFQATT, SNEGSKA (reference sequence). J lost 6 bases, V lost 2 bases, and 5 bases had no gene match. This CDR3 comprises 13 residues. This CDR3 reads CSARTVGQDGYTF. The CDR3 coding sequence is TGCAGTGCTAGAACAGTGGGACAGGATGGCTACACCTTC.

The CDR3 reads CAISEGVEQFF. The CDR3 nucleotides read TGTGCCATCAGTGAGGGTGTGGAGCAGTTCTTC. V gene TRBV10-3 combines with J gene TRBJ2-1; unclear D gene. The CDR3 contains 11 residues. V was pared by 2 bases and J by 10 bases, with 6 bases between. The germline CDR1 and CDR2 sequences are ENHRY and SYGVKD.

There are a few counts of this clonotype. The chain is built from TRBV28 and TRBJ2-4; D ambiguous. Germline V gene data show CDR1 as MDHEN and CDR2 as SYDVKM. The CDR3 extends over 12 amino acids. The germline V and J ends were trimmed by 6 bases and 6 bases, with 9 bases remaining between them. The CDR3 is CASSQYGNIQYF. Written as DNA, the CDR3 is TGTGCCAGCAGCCAATATGGAAACATTCAGTACTTC.